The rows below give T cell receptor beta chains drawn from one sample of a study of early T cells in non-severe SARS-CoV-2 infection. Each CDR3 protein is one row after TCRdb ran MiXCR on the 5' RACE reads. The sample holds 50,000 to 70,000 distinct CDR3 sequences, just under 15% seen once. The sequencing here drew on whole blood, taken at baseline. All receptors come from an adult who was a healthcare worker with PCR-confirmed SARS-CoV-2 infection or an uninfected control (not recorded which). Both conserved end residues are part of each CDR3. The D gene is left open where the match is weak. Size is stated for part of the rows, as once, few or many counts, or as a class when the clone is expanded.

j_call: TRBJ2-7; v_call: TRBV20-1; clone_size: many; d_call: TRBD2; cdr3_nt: TGCAGTGCTAGTTCTACTAGCGGGCGTTCTCTCGAGCAGTACTTC; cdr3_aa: CSASSTSGRSLEQYF
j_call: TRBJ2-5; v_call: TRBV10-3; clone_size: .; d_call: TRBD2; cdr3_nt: TGTGCCATCAGTGAGTCGGAGACTAGCGGGCAGACCCAGTACTTC; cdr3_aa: CAISESETSGQTQYF
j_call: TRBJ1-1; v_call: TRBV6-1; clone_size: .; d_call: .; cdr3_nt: TGTGCCAGCAGTGAAGGCGGGGAGAGTGGAAGAGCTTTCTTT; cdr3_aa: CASSEGGESGRAFF
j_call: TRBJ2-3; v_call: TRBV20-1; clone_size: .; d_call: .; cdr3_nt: TGCAGTGCTCCCTCCACAGATACGCAGTATTTT; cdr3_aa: CSAPSTDTQYF
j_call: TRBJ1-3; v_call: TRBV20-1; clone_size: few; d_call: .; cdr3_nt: TGCAGCGGACAGCCCAACTCTGGAAACACCATATATTTT; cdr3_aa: CSGQPNSGNTIYF
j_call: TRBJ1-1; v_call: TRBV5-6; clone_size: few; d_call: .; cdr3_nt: TGTGCCAGCAGCTCCTATAGGTACGACAAGAACACTGAAGCTTTCTTT; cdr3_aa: CASSSYRYDKNTEAFF
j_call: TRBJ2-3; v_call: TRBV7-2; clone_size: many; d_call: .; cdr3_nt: TGTGCCAGCAGCTCACCAAGAGCTGCGCAAGATACGCAGTATTTT; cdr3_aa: CASSSPRAAQDTQYF
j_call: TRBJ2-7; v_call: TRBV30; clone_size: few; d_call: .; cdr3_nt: TGTGCCTGTCTCTGGGGGACCTACGAGCAGTACTTC; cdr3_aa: CACLWGTYEQYF
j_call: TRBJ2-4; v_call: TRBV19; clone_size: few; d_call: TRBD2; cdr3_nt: TGTGCCAGTAGTATGCCCGGGGGGGCGTGGACCAAAAACATTCAGTACTTC; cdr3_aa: CASSMPGGAWTKNIQYF
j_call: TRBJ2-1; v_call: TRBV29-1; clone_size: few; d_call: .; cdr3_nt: TGCAGCGTTGCAAGAGGGTTAGATAATGAGCAGTTCTTC; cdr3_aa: CSVARGLDNEQFF
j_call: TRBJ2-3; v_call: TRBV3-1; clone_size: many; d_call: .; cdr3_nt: TGTGCCAGCAGCCAAGACCCGCAGGGGTTCGTAGCAGATACGCAGTATTTT; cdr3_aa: CASSQDPQGFVADTQYF
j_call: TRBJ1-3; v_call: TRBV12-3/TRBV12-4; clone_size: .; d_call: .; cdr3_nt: TGTGCCAGCAGTTTAACTGGAAACACCATATATTTT; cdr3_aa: CASSLTGNTIYF
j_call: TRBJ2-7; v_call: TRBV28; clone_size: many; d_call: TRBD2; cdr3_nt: TGTGCCAGCAGTCCCCCTGGACTAGTCGACGAGCAGTACTTC; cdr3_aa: CASSPPGLVDEQYF
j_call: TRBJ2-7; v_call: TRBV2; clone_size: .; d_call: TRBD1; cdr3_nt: TGTGCCAGCAGTGAACAGGGACAGGGCTACGAGCAGTACTTC; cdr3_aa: CASSEQGQGYEQYF
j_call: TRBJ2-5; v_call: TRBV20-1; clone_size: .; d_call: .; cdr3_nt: TGCAGTGCGCCGGGCCGGGCGGCCACCCAGTACTTC; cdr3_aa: CSAPGRAATQYF
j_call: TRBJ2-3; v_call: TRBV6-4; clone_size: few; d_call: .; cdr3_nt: TGTGCCAGCGGGAAAGGGGTAACAGATACGCAGTATTTT; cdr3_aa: CASGKGVTDTQYF
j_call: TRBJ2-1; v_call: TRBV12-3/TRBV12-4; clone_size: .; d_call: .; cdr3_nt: TGTGCCAGCAGTCCTGGGGGGTCGGGGGACAATGAGCAGTTCTTC; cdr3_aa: CASSPGGSGDNEQFF
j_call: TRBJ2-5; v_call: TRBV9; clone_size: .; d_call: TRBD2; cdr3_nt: TGTGCCAGCAGCGCGTCTGGGAGGGAGTTTTGGAAGACCCAGTACTTC; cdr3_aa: CASSASGREFWKTQYF
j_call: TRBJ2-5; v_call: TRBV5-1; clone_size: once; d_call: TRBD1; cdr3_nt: TGCGCCAGCAGCGATGCGACAGGGGGCGCGGAGACCCAGTACTTC; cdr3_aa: CASSDATGGAETQYF
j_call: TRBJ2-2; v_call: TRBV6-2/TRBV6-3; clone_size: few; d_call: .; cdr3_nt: TGTGCCAGCAGTTCCTGGGAGCAGGGGAGGCCCGGGGAGCTGTTTTTT; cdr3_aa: CASSSWEQGRPGELFF
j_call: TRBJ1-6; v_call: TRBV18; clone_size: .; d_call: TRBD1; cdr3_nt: TGTGCCAGCTCACCAGACCTACCGGGACAGGGGTCCTCACCCCTCCACTTT; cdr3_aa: CASSPDLPGQGSSPLHF
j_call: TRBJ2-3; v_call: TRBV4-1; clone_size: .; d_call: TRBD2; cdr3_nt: TGCGCCAGCAGCCTTAGAGCGGGAGTCCCCGCAGATACGCAGTATTTT; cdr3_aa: CASSLRAGVPADTQYF